These 32 T cell receptor beta chains were sequenced from one sample in a study of Ad26.COV2.S vaccination and SARS-CoV-2 variants. This sample's treatment: roughly 18 received Ad26.COV2.S at low or high dose, single or two shots; about 5 received placebo; per-sample allocation not given. Sampling was done on day 63 after the first vaccine or placebo injection. Profiled with immunoSEQ multiplex PCR; TCRdb holds only in-frame clones, not every one. The sample has approximately 480,000 clones, roughly 87% seen once; the top ten hold around 13%. This specimen consisted of peripheral blood, obtained in a trial of Ad26.COV2.S vaccine versus placebo. The receptors here all came from a person between 18 and 60 years old who received the Ad26.COV2.S COVID-19 vaccine or a placebo.

This clone was counted once. The genes are TRBV11-3 and TRBJ2-7, with 9 bases matching TRBD1. The junction had 5 bases not matched to a gene; V was cut back by 1 base and J by 1 base. The CDR3 consists of 16 residues. CDR1 and CDR2 (germline): SGHNT, YENEEA. CDR3 loop: CASSLGGQGSSYEQYF. The CDR3 DNA reads TGTGCCAGCAGCTTAGGTGGACAGGGGTCTTCCTACGAGCAGTACTTC.

This chain uses TRBV30 with TRBJ1-1; TRBD1 agrees at 7 bases. V shed 3 bases and J 5 bases; nucleotides not matched to a gene: 6. Germline V gene data show CDR1 as GTSNPN and CDR2 as SVGIG (reference sequence). The CDR3 covers 13 residues. DNA of the CDR3: TGTGCCTGGAGCACAGGGGAAGGGACTGAAGCTTTCTTT. Its protein product is CAWSTGEGTEAFF.

The genes are TRBV11-1 and TRBJ2-2; D gene ambiguous. V lost 7 bases and J lost 1, with 7 bases in between. Per the germline V gene, CDR1 is SGHAT and CDR2 is FQDESV (reference sequence). The CDR3 runs to 13 residues. The DNA for the CDR3 is TGTGCCAGCATTGGCGTGAACACCGGGGAGCTGTTTTTT. Its protein product is CASIGVNTGELFF. Together with reference TRBV11-1 and TRBJ2-2, the CDR3 gives the full variable domain: EAEVAQSPRYKITEKSQAVAFWCDPISGHATLYWYRQILGQGPELLVQFQDESVVDDSQLPKDRFSAERLKGVDSTLKIQPAELGDSAMYLCASIGVNTGELFFGEGSRLTVL.

This chain joins TRBV7-9 and TRBJ2-3; D might be TRBD1 (6 bases). Looked up from germline, CDR1 is SEHNR and CDR2 is FQNEAQ (reference sequence). This CDR3 has 13 residues. The germline V and J ends were trimmed by 1 base and 9 bases, with 11 bases remaining between them. The CDR3 reads CASSLENRGTQYF. The DNA for the CDR3 is TGTGCCAGCAGCTTAGAGAATAGGGGGACGCAGTATTTT.

Concerning this clone: The junction departs from the called germline gene at one end, perhaps through a read error. CDR3 DNA sequence: TGCAGTGCCAACCGCGGCGACAGGGCCTCTTTC. As protein: CSANRGDRASF. The rearrangement uses TRBV20-1 and TRBJ2-7; TRBD1 matches 7 bases. Germline-derived CDR1 and CDR2 are DFQATT and SNEGSKA (reference sequence). The CDR3 is made up of 11 amino acids.

This chain links TRBV29-1 with TRBJ1-1; D call uncertain. CDR1 is SQVTM, CDR2 ANQGSEA, per germline. V was clipped by 2 bases and J by 8 bases, with 6 bases between them. This CDR3 spans 10 amino acids. The CDR3 here is CSVEHLEAFF. The CDR3 nucleotides are TGCAGCGTTGAACACCTGGAAGCTTTCTTT.

The chain recombines TRBV6-1 with TRBJ1-3; no reliable D call. V was shortened by 2 bases and J by 2 bases, with 10 bases between the two germline ends. Germline lookup yields CDR1 MNHNS and CDR2 SASEGT. The CDR3 length is 15 residues. The CDR3 nucleotides read TGTGCCAGCAGTGAAATCCAGCGACCTGGAAACACCATATATTTT. Translating gives CASSEIQRPGNTIYF.

The rearrangement joins TRBV10-3 to TRBJ1-2, with D perhaps TRBD1 (6 bases). V gave up 6 bases and J gave up 4 bases, with 15 bases separating them. Germline V gene lookup returns CDR1 ENHRY and CDR2 SYGVKD. The CDR3 has 14 residues. CDR3: CAISQGLGGYGYTF. The CDR3, as DNA: TGTGCCATCAGCCAGGGGCTTGGGGGCTATGGCTACACCTTC.

This clone was counted between two and nine times. The chain combines TRBV19 with TRBJ1-2; 7 positions agree with TRBD1. The CDR3 runs 16 residues. Germline CDR1 reads LNHDA; CDR2 reads SQIVND (reference sequence). The J segment lost 8 bases and the V segment lost 6 bases, leaving 18 bases of the junction unmatched. CDR3 DNA: TGTGCCAGTAGCCCCGGGGTGAGGACAGGCGGTGGAGGCTACACCTTC. Its translation: CASSPGVRTGGGGYTF.

The V call is TRBV7-2, the J call TRBJ1-6; D possibly corresponds to TRBD1 (6 bases). There are 17 residues in the CDR3. The germline V and J ends were trimmed by 5 bases and 9 bases, with 23 bases remaining between them. Germline-derived CDR1 and CDR2 are SGHTA and FQGNSA. CDR3 DNA: TGTGCCAGCAGCATTAATGCGAGCGGGGGGCGACTTTCACCCCTCCACTTT. Translating gives CASSINASGGRLSPLHF.

The V call is TRBV3-1 (or the pseudogene TRBV3-2), the J call TRBJ2-1, with 10 bases that match TRBD2. V lost 0 bases to trimming and J lost 5 bases; unmatched junction nucleotides: 4. Germline V gene lookup returns CDR1 LGHDT and CDR2 YNNKEL (reference sequence). CDR3 length: 16 residues. CDR3 protein: CASSQDPSGRNNEQFF. DNA of the CDR3: TGTGCCAGCAGCCAAGATCCTAGCGGGAGAAACAATGAGCAGTTCTTC.

The genes are TRBV7-2 and TRBJ2-7, with TRBD2 matching over 7 bases. Germline values: CDR1 SGHTA, CDR2 FQGNSA. Germline trimming cut 4 bases from V and 7 bases from J; bases unmatched to any gene: 16. The CDR3 consists of 16 residues. This chain's CDR3 is CASSSAPSGFVGEQYF. The CDR3 coding sequence is TGTGCCAGCAGCTCAGCACCTAGCGGCTTTGTAGGGGAGCAGTACTTC.

V is TRBV30 and J is TRBJ1-6; D is possibly TRBD1 (5 bases). This CDR3 comprises 13 residues. Germline CDR1 reads GTSNPN; CDR2 reads SVGIG (reference sequence). Trimming removed 5 bases from V and 7 bases from J, with 12 bases in between. CDR3 region: CAWAGTGNSPLHF. The CDR3, as DNA: TGTGCCTGGGCCGGGACGGGGAATTCACCCCTCCACTTT.

The chain couples TRBV28 to TRBJ2-5, with 9 bases matching TRBD1. The CDR3 spans 14 residues. Unmatched junction bases numbered 9, after V lost 6 bases and J lost 7 bases. Germline values: CDR1 MDHEN, CDR2 SYDVKM. CDR3 protein: CASSGGTGSGTQYF. Here the CDR3 DNA reads TGTGCCAGCAGCGGCGGGACAGGGAGTGGGACCCAGTACTTC.

V and J are TRBV6-2 or TRBV6-3 and TRBJ2-7; D not resolved. Looked up from germline, CDR1 is MNHEY and CDR2 is SVGEGT. This CDR3 is built from 11 residues. The V end was cut by 6 bases, the J end by 7 bases, with 10 bases between. CDR3 sequence reads: CASSPSLEQYF. CDR3 coding DNA: TGTGCCAGCAGCCCATCCCTTGAGCAGTACTTC.

This sequence joins TRBV27 and TRBJ2-7, with 7 positions matching TRBD2. J gave up 6 bases and V 3 bases, and 5 bases lay outside the gene matches. The CDR3 is made up of 13 amino acids. Looked up from germline, CDR1 is MNHEY and CDR2 is SMNVEV (reference sequence). The CDR3 DNA reads TGTGCCAGCAGTTTCTCCGGGACTACCGAGCAGTACTTC. Its protein is CASSFSGTTEQYF.

The rearrangement links TRBV12-5 to TRBJ1-2; D is ambiguous. The CDR3 covers 13 residues. Germline V CDR1 and CDR2: LGHNT, FRNRAP. Trimming removed 9 bases from V and 3 bases from J, with 14 bases in between. CDR3 sequence (DNA): TGTGCTAGCGGTGCCGGGAGCTACTATGGCTACACCTTC. It encodes CASGAGSYYGYTF. Complete variable domain (other parts from reference TRBV12-5 and TRBJ1-2): DARVTQTPRHKVTEMGQEVTMRCQPILGHNTVFWYRQTMMQGLELLAYFRNRAPLDDSGMPKDRFSAEMPDATLATLKIQPSEPRDSAVYFCASGAGSYYGYTFGSGTRLTVV.

The chain is built from TRBV27 and TRBJ2-1, with 7 nucleotides matching TRBD2. There are 15 residues in the CDR3. Germline CDR1 and CDR2: MNHEY and SMNVEV (reference sequence). V was pared by 2 bases and J by 0 bases, with 1 base of the junction left unmatched. The CDR3 DNA is TGTGCCAGCAGTTTACTAGCGGCCTCCTACAATGAGCAGTTCTTC. Translated: CASSLLAASYNEQFF.

The J gene is TRBJ2-1, the V gene TRBV6-5; tentatively, D is TRBD1 (7 bases). Per germline, CDR1 MNHEY and CDR2 SVGAGI. Trimming removed 6 bases from V and 8 bases from J, with 14 bases in between. This CDR3 spans 13 amino acids. The CDR3 DNA follows: TGTGCCAGCAGGGGGGGACAGTTTCATGAGCAGTTCTTC. This translates into CASRGGQFHEQFF.

This clone has just a few counts. The rearrangement uses TRBV3-1 (or the pseudogene TRBV3-2) and TRBJ2-2; 7 positions agree with TRBD2. The CDR3 length is 15 residues. Germline CDR1 LGHDT, CDR2 YNNKEL (reference sequence). The trim removed 4 bases at V and 6 bases at J, leaving 8 bases unmatched. Here the CDR3 reads CASSLRLAVAGELFF. CDR3 in DNA: TGTGCCAGCAGCCTAAGACTAGCAGTAGCCGGGGAGCTGTTTTTT.

This clone was found a few times. V is TRBV7-2 and J is TRBJ1-6, with 7 bases aligning to TRBD1. The CDR3 length is 13 residues. J was trimmed by 9 bases and V by 5 bases; bases with no gene match: 4. The germline gives CDR1 SGHTA, CDR2 FQGNSA. The CDR3 loop is CASSQRQGSPLHF. CDR3 nucleotides: TGTGCCAGCAGCCAGAGACAGGGTTCACCCCTCCACTTT.

V is TRBV3-1 (or the pseudogene TRBV3-2) and J is TRBJ1-6; D is undetermined. Germline V gene data show CDR1 as LGHDT and CDR2 as YNNKEL (reference sequence). V was cut by 0 bases and J by 10 bases, with 7 bases left in between. The CDR3 runs 13 residues. The DNA for the CDR3 is TGTGCCAGCAGCCAAGATCCCTCCTCACCCCTCCACTTT. Translated: CASSQDPSSPLHF.

This sequence joins TRBV11-3 and TRBJ2-2; TRBD1 matches at 9 bases. Trimming at V came to 6 bases and at J to 1 base, leaving 0 bases not matched to a gene. This CDR3 has 14 amino acids. Germline V lookup: CDR1 SGHNT, CDR2 YENEEA. Here the CDR3 DNA reads TGTGCCAGCAGGGACAGGGGGAACACCGGGGAGCTGTTTTTT. Translation: CASRDRGNTGELFF.

The rearrangement joins TRBV6-5 to TRBJ2-1; 10 bases map to TRBD1. Germline CDR1 MNHEY, CDR2 SVGAGI. CDR3 length: 15 amino acids. V trimming: 4 bases; J trimming: 7 bases; junction bases outside the gene matches: 7. The DNA of the CDR3 is TGTGCCAGCAGTTCCCGGGACAGGGGATTTAATGAGCAGTTCTTC. Encoded protein: CASSSRDRGFNEQFF.

The chain joins TRBV24-1 to TRBJ2-2; D is ambiguous. The CDR3 length is 15 residues. From germline, CDR1 is KGHDR and CDR2 SFDVKD. Trimming stripped 1 base from V and 4 bases from J, with 9 bases between. DNA of the CDR3: TGTGCCACCAGTGATTTTTCTGCAGGCACCGGGGAGCTGTTTTTT. This sequence encodes CATSDFSAGTGELFF.

This clone was picked up many times. The chain carries TRBV7-2 and TRBJ2-7; D is unclear. From germline, CDR1 is SGHTA and CDR2 FQGNSA. This CDR3 is built from 14 residues. The ends were cut back, 7 bases at V and 0 bases at J, with 13 bases in the middle. The CDR3 sequence is CASTSNRNSYEQYF. The CDR3 nucleotides read TGTGCCAGCACCTCAAACCGAAACTCCTACGAGCAGTACTTC.

The V call is TRBV2, the J call TRBJ1-2; TRBD1 might be the D (5 bases). CDR1 is SNHLY, CDR2 FYNNEI, per germline. V lost 3 bases and J lost 0, with 20 bases in between. The CDR3 runs 18 residues. CDR3 coding DNA: TGTGCCAGCAGTGAGTCGACTACAGGTCGGGGGTCTAACTATGGCTACACCTTC. This translates into CASSESTTGRGSNYGYTF.

Points on this clone: The same CDR3 arises from other DNA sequences in this sample as well. V usage is TRBV30 and J usage is TRBJ2-2; no definite D call. The V gene lost 0 bases and the J gene lost 8 bases, with 4 bases spanning the gap. CDR3 length: 11 amino acids. In germline, CDR1 is GTSNPN, CDR2 SVGIG (reference sequence). DNA of the CDR3: TGTGCCTGGAGTGTGGGGGGGGAGCTGTTTTTT. Protein sequence: CAWSVGGELFF.

The chain links TRBV6-5 to TRBJ1-4, with D tentatively TRBD1 (5 bases). Between the trimmed V and J ends, which lost 6 bases and 12 bases, there was a span of 20 bases. There are 14 residues in the CDR3. Germline V lookup: CDR1 MNHEY, CDR2 SVGAGI. In DNA form, the CDR3 reads TGTGCCAGCAGACCGACAGTGCTGACGGTCGAACTGTTTTTT. This encodes CASRPTVLTVELFF.

The CDR3 spells CSAGHREQFF. The CDR3 coding sequence is TGCAGCGCGGGACACAGAGAGCAGTTCTTC. The chain carries TRBV29-1 and TRBJ2-1; D perhaps matches TRBD1 (6 bases). CDR1 is SQVTM and CDR2 is ANQGSEA in the germline V gene. This CDR3 comprises 10 residues. The V end was cut by 7 bases, the J end by 10 bases, with 11 bases between.

With respect to this clone: Other DNA sequences in the sample encode the same CDR3. The gene calls are TRBV5-1 and TRBJ2-1; D may be TRBD2 (5 bases). Trimming took 0 bases from V and 6 from J, leaving 10 bases between them. This CDR3 is built from 14 residues. Per germline, CDR1 SGHRS and CDR2 YFSETQ. For the CDR3, the DNA is TGCGCCAGCAGCTTGGGTCTAGCCGCCAATGAGCAGTTCTTC. It codes for CASSLGLAANEQFF.

Of note for this clone: This may arise from a read error, as a much more abundant clone is one base away. The chain has TRBV7-9 and TRBJ2-2; D may be TRBD2 (5 bases). The CDR3 has 13 amino acids. Germline V gene sequence: CDR1 SEHNR, CDR2 FQNEAQ (reference sequence). V was pared by 5 bases and J by 5 bases, with 9 bases between. CDR3 residues: CASSPSGTGELFF. DNA of the CDR3: TGTGCCAGCAGCCCGTCGGGGACCGGGGAGCTGTTTTTT.